This passage covers 6 T cell receptor beta chains from one sample sequenced in a study of cytomegalovirus exposure and HLA in healthy donors. Primers for the PCR totalled 60 Vbeta and 13 Jbeta. TCRdb's table, derived via immunoSEQ multiplex PCR, lists solely in-frame clones and lacks some. The sample contains about 180,000 clones, around 80% of which appear only once. Sequenced material: PBMCs. These receptors all come from a girl under 18 in good health and CMV-seropositive.

This clone has only a few counts. This rearrangement joins TRBV2 to TRBJ1-5; D is ambiguous. Trimming took off 1 base at V and 4 bases at J, with 11 bases between the two ends. Germline CDR1 and CDR2: SNHLY and FYNNEI. The CDR3 is made up of 15 amino acids. The CDR3 loop is CASSEETSLNQPQHF. DNA for the CDR3: TGTGCCAGCAGTGAAGAAACTAGTTTGAATCAGCCCCAGCATTTT. Together with reference TRBV2 and TRBJ1-5, the CDR3 gives the full variable domain: EPEVTQTPSHQVTQMGQEVILRCVPISNHLYFYWYRQILGQKVEFLVSFYNNEISEKSEIFDDQFSVERPDGSNFTLKIRSTKLEDSAMYFCASSEETSLNQPQHFGDGTRLSIL.

The chain links TRBV10-3 to TRBJ2-7, with 13 positions matching TRBD2. This CDR3 contains 15 residues. The J segment lost 5 bases and the V segment lost 2 bases, leaving 3 bases of the junction unmatched. Germline V gene data show CDR1 as ENHRY and CDR2 as SYGVKD. Here the CDR3 DNA reads TGTGCCATCAGTGAGCCCGGACTAGCGGGAGACGAGCAGTACTTC. Its translation is CAISEPGLAGDEQYF.

This sequence joins TRBV10-3 and TRBJ1-1; TRBD1 matches 9 bases. The CDR3 is 12 residues long. Trimming removed 8 bases from V and 3 bases from J; junction bases left unmatched: 1. Germline V gene data show CDR1 as ENHRY and CDR2 as SYGVKD. Here the CDR3 reads CAIRTGDTEAFF. CDR3 DNA: TGTGCCATCCGGACAGGGGACACTGAAGCTTTCTTT.

DNA for the CDR3: TGCGCCAGCAGCCAACTAGCGGGAGGGTTCGAGCAGTACTTC. It specifies CASSQLAGGFEQYF. The J gene is TRBJ2-7, the V gene TRBV4-3; 12 bases fit TRBD2. Germline assignment: CDR1 LGHNA and CDR2 YSLEER. The V gene end was trimmed by 2 bases and the J gene end by 6 bases; junction bases not matched to a gene: 2. The length of the CDR3 is 14 residues.

This chain links TRBV2 with TRBJ2-1; tentative D call: TRBD2 (6 bases). V was shortened by 8 bases and J by 4 bases, with 12 bases between the two germline ends. Germline V CDR1 and CDR2: SNHLY, FYNNEI. CDR3 length: 13 amino acids. CDR3 sequence reads: CASSWGTYNEQFF. The CDR3 DNA sequence: TGTGCCAGCTCCTGGGGGACTTACAATGAGCAGTTCTTC.

The V gene is TRBV5-4, the J gene TRBJ2-5; D remains unclear. Trimming pared 1 base from V and 5 bases from J, leaving 3 bases between. This CDR3 has 11 residues. Germline V CDR1 and CDR2: SGHNT, YYREEE (reference sequence). CDR3 nucleotides: TGTGCCAGCAGCTTGCGGGAGACCCAGTACTTC. Translating gives CASSLRETQYF.